This T cell receptor beta chain originates from a study of CD8 T cells in Susac syndrome. Peripheral blood CD8+ and CD4+ T cells were profiled by TCR beta sequencing. The multiple sclerosis control group was made up of treatment-naive patients with stable or active relapsing-remitting disease. TEMRA cells were enriched by FACS, and CD4+ and CD8+ T cells were negatively isolated. CDR1 is SQVTM, CDR2 ANQGSEA, per germline. This CDR3 contains 16 residues. Deletions cut 7 bases from V and 0 bases from J, with 22 bases between. Reverse transcription of 0.5 to 1 ug RNA was performed with random hexamers. One entry per CDR3 protein results from TCRdb running MiXCR on the immunoSEQ multiplex PCR reads. The sample lists approximately 130,000 distinct CDR3 sequences; around nine tenths were seen once.

This receptor was obtained from a human donor with multiple sclerosis. V is TRBV29-1 and J is TRBJ2-7, with D tentatively TRBD2 (5 bases). Source material: CD8+ T cells from PBMCs. CDR3 sequence (DNA): TGCAGCGCGAATCTCCTCACCCCGAGGGACTCCTACGAGCAGTACTTC. Amino acids: CSANLLTPRDSYEQYF.